These 12 T cell receptor beta chains were sequenced from one sample in a study of identical twins listed by TCRdb under 2016. The method behind the library was 5' RACE. The run used an Illumina HiSeq 2000. The public reads were reprocessed in TCRdb via fastp at Q25 and MiXCR, keeping in-frame beta chains. Duplicate CDR3 protein sequences are folded into a single record with the most common DNA and genes. This sample gives around 200,000 distinct CDR3 sequences in total; around a tenth of them show up just once. The biggest ten clones account for 5% to 6% of the sample. The material sequenced was memory (CD45RO+) T cells sorted from blood. Taken with the paper, the label for cell subset or site translates to: CD45RO+ enriched T cells. The receptors originated from a woman aged 18-29 years in good health.

The chain combines TRBV11-2 with TRBJ1-4; no reliable D call. Trimming pared 1 base from V and 0 bases from J, leaving 15 bases between. Germline V gene data show CDR1 as SGHAT and CDR2 as FQNNGV. CDR3 length: 18 amino acids. The DNA for the CDR3 is TGTGCCAGCAGCTTAGGATATTCGGGCCAGTCAACTAATGAAAAACTGTTTTTT. This translates into CASSLGYSGQSTNEKLFF.

The chain uses TRBV9 and TRBJ1-5; 7 nucleotides match TRBD1. CDR1 is SGDLS, CDR2 YYNGEE, per germline. Unmatched junction bases numbered 3, after V lost 4 bases and J lost 2 bases. The CDR3 length is 14 residues. CDR3 protein: CASSSGQGNQPQHF. The CDR3 DNA sequence: TGTGCCAGCAGCTCTGGACAGGGCAATCAGCCCCAGCATTTT.

V and J are TRBV25-1 and TRBJ2-6, with D possibly matching TRBD1 (5 bases). Trimming left V 1 base short and J 1 base short, with 11 bases between. Germline V lookup: CDR1 MGHDK, CDR2 SYGVNS. The CDR3 extends over 17 amino acids. The CDR3 coding sequence is TGTGCCAGCAGTGAATCCCCTAAGGGGTCTGGGGCCAACGTCCTGACTTTC. Translating it yields CASSESPKGSGANVLTF.

This clonotype was seen a handful of times. The chain recombines TRBV15 with TRBJ2-2; D unclear. From germline, CDR1 is LNHNV and CDR2 YYDKDF (reference sequence). The V end was cut by 0 bases, the J end by 1 base, with 6 bases between. This CDR3 region has 15 residues. CDR3 residues: CATSRDQRNTGELFF. CDR3 coding DNA: TGTGCCACCAGCAGAGATCAACGGAACACCGGGGAGCTGTTTTTT.

The rearrangement uses TRBV20-1 and TRBJ1-1; D gene unclear. CDR1 and CDR2 from the germline V gene are DFQATT and SNEGSKA (reference sequence). The ends were cut back, 6 bases at V and 1 base at J, with 6 bases in the middle. There are 11 residues in the CDR3. CDR3 DNA: TGCAGTGCGCCCCCGAACACTGAAGCTTTCTTT. Its translation: CSAPPNTEAFF.

The V gene is TRBV9, the J gene TRBJ2-7; 7 positions agree with TRBD1. This CDR3 spans 15 amino acids. Germline V gene data show CDR1 as SGDLS and CDR2 as YYNGEE. The ends lost 5 bases at V and 5 bases at J; junction bases unmatched: 13. In DNA, the CDR3 is TGTGCCAGCAGTCGTTCACAACAGGGGATCCACGAGCAGTACTTC. As protein: CASSRSQQGIHEQYF.

In this sample, this clonotype turned up many times. The chain combines TRBV18 with TRBJ2-1, with 13 nucleotides matching TRBD2. Germline CDR1 is KGHSH and CDR2 is LQKENI. This CDR3 is 17 amino acids long. V lost 4 bases and J lost 5; bases outside the gene matches: 8. CDR3 protein: CASSRPGLAGANNEQFF. The CDR3 DNA reads as TGTGCCAGCTCACGACCCGGACTAGCGGGGGCTAACAATGAGCAGTTCTTC.

V gene TRBV10-3 combines with J gene TRBJ2-5; 14 bases align to TRBD2. V was clipped by 7 bases and J by 4 bases; unmatched bases: 5. Germline lookup yields CDR1 ENHRY and CDR2 SYGVKD. This CDR3 spans 15 amino acids. Here the CDR3 reads CAITKGTSGGETQYF. The CDR3 DNA is TGTGCCATCACTAAGGGGACTAGCGGGGGAGAGACCCAGTACTTC.

CDR3 in DNA: TGTGCCAGCAGCCCGAGGCACAAGAATGGTGAAGCTTTCTTT. It encodes CASSPRHKNGEAFF. V gene TRBV9 combines with J gene TRBJ1-1, with D hard to call. V lost 4 bases and J lost 7, with 17 bases in between. Germline V CDR1 and CDR2: SGDLS, YYNGEE. The CDR3 consists of 14 residues. Complete variable domain (other parts from reference TRBV9 and TRBJ1-1): DSGVTQTPKHLITATGQRVTLRCSPRSGDLSVYWYQQSLDQGLQFLIQYYNGEERAKGNILERFSAQQFPDLHSELNLSSLELGDSALYFCASSPRHKNGEAFFGQGTRLTVV.

The rearrangement links TRBV20-1 to TRBJ2-7; D is uncertain. Germline CDR1 and CDR2: DFQATT and SNEGSKA (reference sequence). The CDR3 sequence is 12 residues long. Trimming stripped 2 bases from V and 5 bases from J, with 10 bases between. This chain's CDR3 is CSARNPDHEQYF. Here the CDR3 DNA reads TGCAGTGCTAGAAATCCGGACCACGAGCAGTACTTC.

This clonotype was counted a few times. The rearrangement uses TRBV3-1 and TRBJ2-4; 9 nucleotides match TRBD2. The junction had 12 bases not matched to a gene; V was cut back by 6 bases and J by 6 bases. The CDR3 has 16 residues. Germline-derived CDR1 and CDR2 are LGHDT and YNNKEL (reference sequence). The CDR3 bases are TGTGCCAGCAGTTTAGCGGGAGTAGTTTGGGGAAACATTCAGTACTTC. Encoded protein: CASSLAGVVWGNIQYF.

This clonotype was seen a handful of times. The gene calls are TRBV11-2 and TRBJ2-7; tentatively, D is TRBD1 or TRBD2 (5 bases each). With 5 bases removed from V and 0 bases from J, the gap between germline ends came to 14 bases. Looked up from germline, CDR1 is SGHAT and CDR2 is FQNNGV. This CDR3 has 15 amino acids. CDR3 coding DNA: TGTGCCAGCAGCCAGGGACCCACCAGCTCCTACGAGCAGTACTTC. It codes for CASSQGPTSSYEQYF.